The entry below gives a single T cell receptor (beta chain) sequence along with its context. Its antigen is as yet unknown. This specimen comes from a study of T cell responses to AZD1222 COVID-19 vaccine. General study points: Spike was spanned by vaccine-associated CD4 TCRs, which were dominant at 160-218 and 743-854.

Germline V CDR1 and CDR2: SGHTA, FQGNSA. The CDR3 loop spans 14 amino acids. Trimming removed 1 base from V and 11 bases from J, with 12 bases in between. Only in-frame clones appear in the TCRdb table, and some are missing; sequencing was by immunoSEQ multiplex PCR. The data contain around 160,000 clones, 75% to 90% of them seen just once; the ten biggest clones take up roughly 4%. Source: peripheral blood, taken on day 0 of MenACWY control vaccination. The chain couples TRBV7-2 to TRBJ1-6; maybe TRBD1 (5 bases). This sequence originates from an adult in good health. The CDR3 sequence: CASSLGRGGTPLHF. As DNA, the CDR3 is TGTGCCAGCAGCTTAGGGCGCGGGGGGACACCCCTCCACTTT.